This T cell receptor (beta chain) derives from a study of monozygotic twins with inflammatory bowel disease. General study points: Healthy co-twins showed greater TCRbeta diversity (inverse Simpson) than IBD patients.

In the case of this clonotype: Its antigen is unidentified.

The CDR3 has 19 residues. Germline V gives CDR1 DFQATT, CDR2 SNEGSKA (reference sequence). TCRdb reprocessed the 5' RACE reads, with one entry per CDR3 protein and no DNA. Recorded here are some 150,000 distinct CDR3 sequences; the top ten clones represent about 2.4%. The TCR originated in a human donor with ulcerative colitis or Crohn's disease, or a healthy co-twin of an affected twin (not recorded which). J is TRBJ2-1 and V is TRBV20-1; TCRdb returns TRBD2, unconfirmable since there is no DNA. Input material: blood. This chain's CDR3 is CSAVPPGLAGGRAYNEQFF.